The TCR beta chain under discussion was sequenced for a study of T-cell memory formation after mild COVID-19. The wider study: TCR clustering was largely donor specific. Study observations and caveats: The pre-infection memory compartment contained some responding clones, suggesting cross-reactive memory joined. Whether second-wave clones peaking at day 37 were SARS-CoV-2 specific went unconfirmed.

5'RACE primed from the constant segment yielded TCR alpha and TCR beta cDNA libraries bearing sample barcodes and UMIs. One entry per CDR3 protein, called by TCRdb with MiXCR from the 5' RACE reads. The profile shows about 450,000 distinct CDR3 sequences, 23% of them singletons. Germline values: CDR1 SNHLY, CDR2 FYNNEI. CDR3 length equals 15 residues. The ends lost 4 bases at V and 6 bases at J; junction bases unmatched: 7. This clonotype was seen a handful of times. Its antigen is unknown. This TCR came from an adult woman who had mild COVID-19 (a few samples of this study predate the infection). Cell type and time point are not known. The rearrangement uses TRBV2 and TRBJ2-4, with TRBD1 identical over 9 bases. Input material: PBMCs or a T cell subset sorted from them (not recorded which). CDR3 nucleotides: TGTGCCAGCAGTGTAGAACAGGGGGCAGCAAACATTCAGTACTTC. Translated, it gives CASSVEQGAANIQYF.